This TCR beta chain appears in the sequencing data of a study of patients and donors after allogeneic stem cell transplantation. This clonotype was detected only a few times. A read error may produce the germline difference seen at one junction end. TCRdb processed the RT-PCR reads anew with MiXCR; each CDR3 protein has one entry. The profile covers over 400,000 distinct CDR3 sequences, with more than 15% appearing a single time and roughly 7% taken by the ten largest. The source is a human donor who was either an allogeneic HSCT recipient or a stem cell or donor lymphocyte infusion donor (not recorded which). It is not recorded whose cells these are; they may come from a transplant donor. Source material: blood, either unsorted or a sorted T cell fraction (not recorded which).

CDR3 region: CASSAQGVAGGHPF. For the CDR3, the DNA is TGTGCCAGCAGTGCCCAGGGGGTAGCGGGGGGGCACCCCTTC. The J gene is TRBJ2-1, the V gene TRBV12-3 or TRBV12-4; 11 bases align to TRBD2. CDR3 length: 14 amino acids.